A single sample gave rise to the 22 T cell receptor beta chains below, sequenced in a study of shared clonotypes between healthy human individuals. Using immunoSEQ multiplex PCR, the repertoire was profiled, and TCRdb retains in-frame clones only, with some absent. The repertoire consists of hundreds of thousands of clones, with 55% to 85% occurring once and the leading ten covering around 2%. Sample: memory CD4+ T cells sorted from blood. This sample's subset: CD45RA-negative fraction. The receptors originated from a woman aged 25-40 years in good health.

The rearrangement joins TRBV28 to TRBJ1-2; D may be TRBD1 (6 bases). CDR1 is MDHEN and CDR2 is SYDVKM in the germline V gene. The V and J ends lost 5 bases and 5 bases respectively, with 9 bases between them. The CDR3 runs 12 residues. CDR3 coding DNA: TGTGCCAGCAGTGCAACAGGGTATGGCTACACCTTC. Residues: CASSATGYGYTF.

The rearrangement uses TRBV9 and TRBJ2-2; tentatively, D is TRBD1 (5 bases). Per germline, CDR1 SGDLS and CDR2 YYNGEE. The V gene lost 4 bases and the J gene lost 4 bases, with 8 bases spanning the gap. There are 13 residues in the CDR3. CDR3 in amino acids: CASSRRGTGELFF. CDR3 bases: TGTGCCAGCAGCCGAAGGGGCACCGGGGAGCTGTTTTTT.

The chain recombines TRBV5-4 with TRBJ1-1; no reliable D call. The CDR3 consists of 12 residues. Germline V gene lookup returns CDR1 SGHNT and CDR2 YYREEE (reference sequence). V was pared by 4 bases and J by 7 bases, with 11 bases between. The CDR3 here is CASSLREGEAFF. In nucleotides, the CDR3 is TGTGCCAGCAGCCTCCGGGAGGGTGAAGCTTTCTTT.

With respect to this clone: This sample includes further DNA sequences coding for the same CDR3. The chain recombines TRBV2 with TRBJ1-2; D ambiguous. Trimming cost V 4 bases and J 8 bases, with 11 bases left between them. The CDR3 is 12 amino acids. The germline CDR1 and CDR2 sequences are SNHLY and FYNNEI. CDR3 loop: CASSVSGRGYTF. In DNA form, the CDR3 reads TGTGCCAGCAGTGTCTCTGGGAGAGGCTACACCTTC.

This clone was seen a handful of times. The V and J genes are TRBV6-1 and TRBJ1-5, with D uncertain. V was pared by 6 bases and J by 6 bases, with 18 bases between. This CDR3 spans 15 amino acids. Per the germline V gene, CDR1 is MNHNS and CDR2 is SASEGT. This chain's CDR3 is CASSVQRRPLQPQHF. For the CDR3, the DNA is TGTGCCAGCAGCGTACAGCGGCGACCTCTTCAGCCCCAGCATTTT.

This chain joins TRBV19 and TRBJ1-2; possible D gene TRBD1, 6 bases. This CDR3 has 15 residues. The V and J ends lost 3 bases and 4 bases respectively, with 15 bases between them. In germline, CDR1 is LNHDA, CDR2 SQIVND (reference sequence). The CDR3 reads CASSMKQGTGYGYTF. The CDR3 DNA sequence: TGTGCCAGTAGTATGAAACAGGGTACCGGCTATGGCTACACCTTC.

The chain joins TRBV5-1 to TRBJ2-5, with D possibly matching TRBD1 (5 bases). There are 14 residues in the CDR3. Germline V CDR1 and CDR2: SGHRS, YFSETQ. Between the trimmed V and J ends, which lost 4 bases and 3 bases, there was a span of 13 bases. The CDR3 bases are TGCGCCAGCAGCCCAAGACAGAGAAAAGAGACCCAGTACTTC. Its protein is CASSPRQRKETQYF.

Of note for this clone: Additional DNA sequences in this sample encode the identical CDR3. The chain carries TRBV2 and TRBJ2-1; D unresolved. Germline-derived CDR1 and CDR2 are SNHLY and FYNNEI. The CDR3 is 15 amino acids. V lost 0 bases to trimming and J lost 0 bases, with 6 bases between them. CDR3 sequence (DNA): TGTGCCAGCAGTGAAGCGCGGAGCTCCTACAATGAGCAGTTCTTC. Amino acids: CASSEARSSYNEQFF.

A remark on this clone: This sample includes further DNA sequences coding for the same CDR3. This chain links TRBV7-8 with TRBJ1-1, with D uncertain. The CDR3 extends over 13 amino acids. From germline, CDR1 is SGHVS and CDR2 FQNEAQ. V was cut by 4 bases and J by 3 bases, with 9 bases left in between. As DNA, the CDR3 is TGTGCCAGCAGCTCTCAAAGAGACACTGAAGCTTTCTTT. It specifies CASSSQRDTEAFF.

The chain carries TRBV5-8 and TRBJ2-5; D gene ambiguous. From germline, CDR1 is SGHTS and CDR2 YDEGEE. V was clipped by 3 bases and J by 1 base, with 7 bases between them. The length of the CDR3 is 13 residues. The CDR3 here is CASSWSPQETQYF. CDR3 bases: TGTGCCAGCAGCTGGAGTCCCCAAGAGACCCAGTACTTC.

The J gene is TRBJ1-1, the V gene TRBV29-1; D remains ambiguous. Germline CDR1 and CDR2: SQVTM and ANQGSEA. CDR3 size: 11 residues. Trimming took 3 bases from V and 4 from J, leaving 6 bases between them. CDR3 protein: CSVEGFTEAFF. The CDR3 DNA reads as TGCAGCGTTGAGGGGTTCACTGAAGCTTTCTTT.

The CDR3 reads CASTHRGGEQFF. CDR3 DNA sequence: TGTGCCAGCACCCACAGGGGAGGTGAGCAGTTCTTC. The rearrangement uses TRBV6-5 and TRBJ2-1, with D possibly TRBD1 on 7 matching bases. The germline gives CDR1 MNHEY, CDR2 SVGAGI. V lost 7 bases and J lost 9, with 13 bases in between. This CDR3 comprises 12 residues.

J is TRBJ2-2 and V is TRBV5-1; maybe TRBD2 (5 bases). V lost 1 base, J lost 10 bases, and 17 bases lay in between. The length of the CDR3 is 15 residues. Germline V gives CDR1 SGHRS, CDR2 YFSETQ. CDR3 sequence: CASSLISGRSPELFF. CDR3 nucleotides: TGCGCCAGCAGCTTGATCAGCGGTCGGTCCCCGGAGCTGTTTTTT.

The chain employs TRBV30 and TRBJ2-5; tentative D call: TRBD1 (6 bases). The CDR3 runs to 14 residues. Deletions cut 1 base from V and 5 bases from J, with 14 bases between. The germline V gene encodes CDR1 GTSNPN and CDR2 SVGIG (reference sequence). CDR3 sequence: CAWSGPRGWETQYF. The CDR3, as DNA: TGTGCCTGGAGTGGGCCCAGGGGATGGGAGACCCAGTACTTC.

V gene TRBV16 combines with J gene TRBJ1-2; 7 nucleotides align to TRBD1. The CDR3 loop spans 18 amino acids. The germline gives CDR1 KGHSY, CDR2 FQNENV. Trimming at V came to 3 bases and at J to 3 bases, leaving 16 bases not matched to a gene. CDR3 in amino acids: CASSHFSDRQGGDYGYTF. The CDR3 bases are TGTGCCAGCAGCCACTTCTCAGATCGACAGGGCGGTGACTATGGCTACACCTTC.

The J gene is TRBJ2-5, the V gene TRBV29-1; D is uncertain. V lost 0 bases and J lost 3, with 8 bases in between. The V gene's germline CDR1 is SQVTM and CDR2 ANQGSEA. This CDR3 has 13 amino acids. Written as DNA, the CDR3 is TGCAGCGTTGAAGATTTGGCGGAAGAGACCCAGTACTTC. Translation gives CSVEDLAEETQYF. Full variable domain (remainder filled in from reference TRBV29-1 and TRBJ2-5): SAVISQKPSRDICQRGTSLTIQCQVDSQVTMMFWYRQQPGQSLTLIATANQGSEATYESGFVIDKFPISRPNLTFSTLTVSNMSPEDSSIYLCSVEDLAEETQYFGPGTRLLVL.

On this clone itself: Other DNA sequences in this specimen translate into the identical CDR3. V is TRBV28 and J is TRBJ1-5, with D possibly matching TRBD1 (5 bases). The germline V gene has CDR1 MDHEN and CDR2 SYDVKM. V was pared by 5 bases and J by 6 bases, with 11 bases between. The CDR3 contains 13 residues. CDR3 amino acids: CASSGQGSQPQHF. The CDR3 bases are TGTGCCAGCAGTGGCCAGGGAAGTCAGCCCCAGCATTTT.

The CDR3 DNA sequence: TGTGCCAGCAGCTCCCGACAGACGAACACCGGGGAGCTGTTTTTT. Translated, it gives CASSSRQTNTGELFF. V usage is TRBV14 and J usage is TRBJ2-2; possibly TRBD1 for D (5 bases). V gave up 5 bases and J gave up 0 bases, with 10 bases separating them. CDR1 is SGHDN, CDR2 FVKESK, per germline. The CDR3 is 15 residues long.

The DNA for the CDR3 is TGTGCCAGCAGTTTAGGTAGCGGGAGTTCCTACAATGAGCAGTTCTTC. This encodes CASSLGSGSSYNEQFF. The gene calls are TRBV27 and TRBJ2-1, with 9 positions matching TRBD2. The CDR3 length is 16 residues. Trimming took 2 bases from V and 1 from J; bases not matched to a gene: 3. Germline values: CDR1 MNHEY, CDR2 SMNVEV (reference sequence).

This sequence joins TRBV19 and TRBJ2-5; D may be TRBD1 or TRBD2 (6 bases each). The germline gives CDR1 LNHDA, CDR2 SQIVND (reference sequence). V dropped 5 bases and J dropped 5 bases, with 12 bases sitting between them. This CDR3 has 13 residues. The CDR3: CASSPQGRETQYF. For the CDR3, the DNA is TGTGCCAGTAGTCCCCAGGGGAGGGAGACCCAGTACTTC.

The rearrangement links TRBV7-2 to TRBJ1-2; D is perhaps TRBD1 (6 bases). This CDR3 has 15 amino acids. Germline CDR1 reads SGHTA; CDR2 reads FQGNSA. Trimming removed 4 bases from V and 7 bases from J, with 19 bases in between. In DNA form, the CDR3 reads TGTGCCAGCAGCTCCCGTGGACAGAACAAAGGTGGCTACACCTTC. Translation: CASSSRGQNKGGYTF.

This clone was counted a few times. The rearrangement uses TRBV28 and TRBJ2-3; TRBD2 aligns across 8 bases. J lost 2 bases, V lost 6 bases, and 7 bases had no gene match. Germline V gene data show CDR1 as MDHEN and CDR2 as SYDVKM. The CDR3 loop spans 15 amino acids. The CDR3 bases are TGTGCCAGCAGAGAGAGCGGGGGTAACACAGATACGCAGTATTTT. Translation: CASRESGGNTDTQYF.